A single sample is the source of the 17 T cell receptor beta chains below, sequenced in a study of cytomegalovirus exposure and HLA in healthy donors. PCR was performed using 60 Vbeta and 13 Jbeta primers. Some clones are missing from TCRdb's copy, which holds only in-frame ones; the method was immunoSEQ multiplex PCR. The sample has 130,000 to 150,000 clones, roughly a tenth seen once. Source material: PBMCs. The receptors derive from a male donor in good health and CMV-seronegative.

With regard to this clone: Compared with germline, one end of the junction differs, possibly owing to a read error. This sample includes further DNA sequences coding for the same CDR3. The chain employs TRBV5-4 and TRBJ1-1, with D perhaps matching TRBD1 (6 bases). The CDR3 is made up of 14 amino acids. CDR1 and CDR2 from the germline V gene are SGHNT and YYREEE (reference sequence). In DNA form, the CDR3 reads TGTGCCAGCAGCTTGACAGGGTCGAACACTGAGGCTTTCTTT. It translates to CASSLTGSNTEAFF.

This clone has more than one count but fewer than ten. The chain recombines TRBV14 with TRBJ1-1, with 10 bases fitting TRBD1. The CDR3 is 16 amino acids. The germline CDR1 and CDR2 sequences are SGHDN and FVKESK. V gave up 5 bases and J gave up 0 bases; unmatched junction bases: 6. The CDR3 sequence is CASSSGQGSMNTEAFF. CDR3 sequence (DNA): TGTGCCAGCAGCTCGGGACAGGGGAGTATGAACACTGAAGCTTTCTTT.

The chain uses TRBV5-1 and TRBJ1-1, with 8 bases fitting TRBD1. The V gene's germline CDR1 is SGHRS and CDR2 YFSETQ. With 2 bases clipped from V and 1 base from J, the junction kept 10 bases outside the gene matches. This CDR3 has 17 amino acids. CDR3 nucleotides: TGCGCCAGCAGCTTAAATACAGGGGGGATTCGGAACACTGAAGCTTTCTTT. Its translation is CASSLNTGGIRNTEAFF.

The V gene is TRBV5-6, the J gene TRBJ1-1; 7 nucleotides line up with TRBD1. Germline CDR1 SGHDT, CDR2 YYEEEE. After removal of 4 bases from V and 6 bases from J, the junction contained 3 bases not matched to a gene. This CDR3 has 12 amino acids. CDR3 in DNA: TGTGCCAGCAGCCTGACAGGGCCTGAAGCTTTCTTT. This sequence encodes CASSLTGPEAFF.

This chain links TRBV19 with TRBJ1-5, with 8 bases matching TRBD1. The CDR3 has 13 residues. Germline V gene sequence: CDR1 LNHDA, CDR2 SQIVND (reference sequence). The junction had 4 bases not matched to a gene; V was cut back by 10 bases and J by 2 bases. This CDR3 reads CATTDRGNQPQHF. The CDR3 DNA is TGTGCCACCACGGACAGGGGCAATCAGCCCCAGCATTTT.

This clone was detected only a few times. The V and J genes are TRBV29-1 and TRBJ1-4; maybe TRBD1 (6 bases). The CDR3 is 12 amino acids. Germline CDR1 and CDR2: SQVTM and ANQGSEA. Trimming pared 6 bases from V and 8 bases from J, leaving 13 bases between. CDR3 DNA sequence: TGCAGCGTAGGCGGGAGGGGGGAAAAACTGTTTTTT. Translation gives CSVGGRGEKLFF.

J is TRBJ1-2 and V is TRBV9; D unresolved. V was clipped by 3 bases and J by 0 bases, with 6 bases between them. The CDR3 is 13 amino acids. Germline V CDR1 and CDR2: SGDLS, YYNGEE. The CDR3, as DNA: TGTGCCAGCAGCGGCGGGTCTAACTATGGCTACACCTTC. It encodes CASSGGSNYGYTF. The whole variable domain, filled in from reference TRBV9 and TRBJ1-2, reads DSGVTQTPKHLITATGQRVTLRCSPRSGDLSVYWYQQSLDQGLQFLIQYYNGEERAKGNILERFSAQQFPDLHSELNLSSLELGDSALYFCASSGGSNYGYTFGSGTRLTVV.

This clone has more than one count but fewer than ten. The chain links TRBV6-6 to TRBJ1-1, with 9 nucleotides matching TRBD1. Trimming cost V 4 bases and J 5 bases; bases outside gene matches: 11. The germline gives CDR1 MNHNY, CDR2 SVGAGI (reference sequence). The CDR3 contains 16 residues. DNA for the CDR3: TGTGCCAGCAGTTTAGGACAGGGGCGGTCGGGGACTGAAGCTTTCTTT. This translates into CASSLGQGRSGTEAFF.

V and J are TRBV28 and TRBJ1-2; TRBD1 aligns across 11 bases. The germline gives CDR1 MDHEN, CDR2 SYDVKM. The length of the CDR3 is 15 residues. V trimming: 6 bases; J trimming: 2 bases; junction bases outside the gene matches: 5. CDR3 loop: CASRGGDRGNYGYTF. CDR3 bases: TGTGCCAGCAGGGGAGGGGACAGGGGGAACTATGGCTACACCTTC.

Only a few counts were recorded for this clone. The gene calls are TRBV4-2 and TRBJ1-1; unclear D gene. The CDR3 has 14 amino acids. CDR1 and CDR2 from the germline V gene are LGHNA and YNFKEQ. V lost 8 bases, J lost 1 base, and 14 bases lay in between. The CDR3 nucleotides are TGTGCCAGCTATCGGGGAACGGAGAACACTGAAGCTTTCTTT. Its translation is CASYRGTENTEAFF.

The chain recombines TRBV5-4 with TRBJ2-5, with 8 nucleotides matching TRBD1. Trimming took 4 bases from V and 4 from J; bases not matched to a gene: 9. CDR3 length equals 15 residues. Germline lookup yields CDR1 SGHNT and CDR2 YYREEE (reference sequence). CDR3 amino acids: CASSLTQGAGETQYF. In DNA form, the CDR3 reads TGTGCCAGCAGCCTGACCCAGGGGGCAGGAGAGACCCAGTACTTC.

This clone has just a few counts. The chain employs TRBV6-5 and TRBJ1-1; the D is unclear. CDR1 is MNHEY and CDR2 is SVGAGI in the germline V gene. The CDR3 is 14 residues long. V was trimmed by 0 bases and J by 10 bases, leaving 15 bases between them. The CDR3 nucleotides are TGTGCCAGCAGTTACTCTAGCAGGCGGGAACCAGCTTTCTTT. It specifies CASSYSSRREPAFF.

The chain joins TRBV15 to TRBJ1-5, with D tentatively TRBD1 (5 bases). The CDR3 length is 16 residues. Germline V gene lookup returns CDR1 LNHNV and CDR2 YYDKDF (reference sequence). The V and J ends lost 1 base and 0 bases respectively, with 10 bases between them. In DNA, the CDR3 is TGTGCCACCAGCAGAGGCAGGGTGGATAGCAATCAGCCCCAGCATTTT. It specifies CATSRGRVDSNQPQHF.

The sample holds a few counts of this clone. The gene calls are TRBV5-6 and TRBJ1-4; TRBD1 is a possible D gene (5 bases). With 3 bases removed from V and 11 bases from J, the gap between germline ends came to 8 bases. Germline lookup yields CDR1 SGHDT and CDR2 YYEEEE. The length of the CDR3 is 11 residues. Written as DNA, the CDR3 is TGTGCCAGCAGCTGGGGGGGGAAACTGTTTTTT. This translates into CASSWGGKLFF.

This sequence joins TRBV19 and TRBJ2-7; 9 positions match TRBD1. CDR1 and CDR2 from the germline V gene are LNHDA and SQIVND (reference sequence). The CDR3 is 15 amino acids. The ends lost 3 bases at V and 1 base at J; junction bases unmatched: 4. The chain's CDR3 is CASSMRTGASYEQYF. As DNA, the CDR3 is TGTGCCAGTAGTATGAGGACAGGGGCTTCCTACGAGCAGTACTTC.

This chain joins TRBV11-2 and TRBJ2-7; D may be TRBD2 (5 bases). Germline CDR1 and CDR2: SGHAT and FQNNGV. The CDR3 covers 15 residues. V was trimmed by 3 bases and J by 2 bases, leaving 14 bases between them. CDR3 DNA sequence: TGTGCCAGCAGCTTTATTACGGGAAAAACCTACGAGCAGTACTTC. Translating it yields CASSFITGKTYEQYF.

The genes are TRBV5-6 and TRBJ2-5, with 14 bases identical to TRBD2. CDR1 is SGHDT and CDR2 is YYEEEE in the germline V gene. Trimming removed 4 bases from V and 7 bases from J; junction bases left unmatched: 6. The CDR3 is 15 amino acids. Written as DNA, the CDR3 is TGTGCCAGCAGCCGTGGGACTAGCGGGGGCGGGACCCAGTACTTC. Its translation: CASSRGTSGGGTQYF.